The present T cell receptor (beta chain) was sequenced within a study of cytomegalovirus exposure and HLA in healthy donors. General observations from the study: Analyses of presence and absence presupposed an approximately uniform sequencing depth across donors.

Concerning this clone itself: Its antigen is undetermined.

These donors, healthy bone marrow donors, were studied. It was with 60 Vbeta and 13 Jbeta primers that the PCR ran. Only in-frame clones appear in the TCRdb table, and some are missing; sequencing was by immunoSEQ multiplex PCR. Here the sample spans some 150,000 clones, under 90% being singletons. This CDR3 region has 11 residues. The ends were cut back, 6 bases at V and 4 bases at J, with 9 bases in the middle. Germline V lookup: CDR1 SQVTM, CDR2 ANQGSEA. This TCR derives from a man aged 25 to 40 in good health and CMV-seronegative. Input material: PBMCs. The chain is built from TRBV29-1 and TRBJ2-5; D gene uncertain. DNA for the CDR3: TGCAGCGTACTCCGAGGAGAGACCCAGTACTTC. Protein product: CSVLRGETQYF. Using reference TRBV29-1 and TRBJ2-5 for the parts outside the CDR3, the full variable domain is SAVISQKPSRDICQRGTSLTIQCQVDSQVTMMFWYRQQPGQSLTLIATANQGSEATYESGFVIDKFPISRPNLTFSTLTVSNMSPEDSSIYLCSVLRGETQYFGPGTRLLVL.